This T cell receptor (beta chain) was sequenced in a study of preoperative IRX-2 immunotherapy in early breast cancer. The treatment denotes: preoperative locoregional IRX-2 cytokine immunotherapy. Samples came from a phase Ib trial of preoperative locoregional IRX-2 cytokine immunotherapy. The CDR3 loop spans 14 amino acids. V shed 3 bases and J 4 bases; nucleotides not matched to a gene: 6. Germline V gene sequence: CDR1 SGHRS, CDR2 YFSETQ. This table comes from immunoSEQ multiplex PCR, and its TCRdb copy is limited to in-frame clones, with some not included. Found here are about 98,000 clones, about nine tenths of them singletons; the top ten hold 2% to 2.5%.

This receptor was taken from a human donor with breast cancer. Sequences were derived from tumor tissue, sampled after IRX-2 immunotherapy. This chain uses TRBV5-1 with TRBJ1-2, with 7 bases matching TRBD1. The CDR3, as DNA: TGCGCCAGCAGCTCAGGGGACAGCATCTATGGCTACACCTTC. Protein: CASSSGDSIYGYTF.